One sample yielded the 7 T cell receptor beta chains listed below, sequenced in a study of T-cell memory formation after mild COVID-19. TCRdb processed the 5' RACE reads anew with MiXCR; each CDR3 protein has one entry. Seen here are about 430,000 distinct CDR3 sequences, roughly a quarter observed once, and the top ten hold around 8.8%. Sequenced: PBMCs or a T cell subset sorted from them (not recorded which). These receptors originate from an adult woman who had mild COVID-19 (a few samples of this study predate the infection). Cell type and time point are not known.

The sample holds a few counts of this clonotype. The chain carries TRBV4-1 and TRBJ1-1; no clear D gene. The CDR3 is made up of 14 amino acids. The germline gives CDR1 MGHRA, CDR2 YSYEKL. Trimming stripped 4 bases from V and 1 base from J, with 10 bases between. In DNA form, the CDR3 reads TGCGCCAGCAGCCTCCCCTGGCCGAACACTGAAGCTTTCTTT. Protein sequence: CASSLPWPNTEAFF.

This clonotype was seen only once. The V gene is TRBV2, the J gene TRBJ1-1; TRBD1 agrees at 12 bases. Trimming cost V 6 bases and J 4 bases; bases outside gene matches: 3. This CDR3 region has 14 residues. The germline CDR1 and CDR2 sequences are SNHLY and FYNNEI. CDR3 nucleotides: TGTGCCAGCAGAGGGACAGGGGGCGGCACTGAAGCTTTCTTT. Amino acids: CASRGTGGGTEAFF.

This rearrangement joins TRBV24-1 to TRBJ2-2, with 10 bases aligning to TRBD2. This CDR3 is built from 13 residues. In germline, CDR1 is KGHDR, CDR2 SFDVKD. Trimming took 12 bases from V and 6 from J; bases not matched to a gene: 6. CDR3 DNA sequence: TGTGCCGCGAGCGGGAGGGCCTCCGGGGAGCTGTTTTTT. Translated: CAASGRASGELFF.

The J gene is TRBJ1-2, the V gene TRBV24-1; D ambiguous. The CDR3 has 13 amino acids. Trimming removed 5 bases at V and 2 bases at J, with 8 bases between. The V gene's germline CDR1 is KGHDR and CDR2 SFDVKD. CDR3 protein: CATSVTDNYGYTF. The CDR3, as DNA: TGTGCCACCAGTGTCACAGACAACTATGGCTACACCTTC.

The chain carries TRBV10-3 and TRBJ1-1; D call uncertain. There are 14 residues in the CDR3. With 3 bases removed from V and 4 bases from J, the gap between germline ends came to 12 bases. CDR1 and CDR2 (germline): ENHRY, SYGVKD. Here the CDR3 reads CAISEDRTLTEAFF. DNA for the CDR3: TGTGCCATCAGTGAAGATAGGACGCTCACTGAAGCTTTCTTT.

The V and J genes are TRBV5-1 and TRBJ2-1; maybe TRBD2 (6 bases). V lost 5 bases to trimming and J lost 7 bases, with 19 bases between them. Looked up from germline, CDR1 is SGHRS and CDR2 is YFSETQ. The CDR3 is 15 residues long. In nucleotides, the CDR3 is TGCGCCAGCAGTATGGGACTCACTCCGGGGAATGAGCAGTTCTTC. Its protein product is CASSMGLTPGNEQFF.

The chain is built from TRBV12-3 or TRBV12-4 and TRBJ1-5; 7 bases are a match to TRBD1. The CDR3 is 15 amino acids. Trimming removed 5 bases from V and 8 bases from J; junction bases left unmatched: 12. Here the CDR3 DNA reads TGTGCCAGCAGTGCCTCGGAGGGGGCAAAGAAGCCCCAGCATTTT. Residues: CASSASEGAKKPQHF.